This record looks at one TCR beta chain sequence and its context. Its cognate antigen is unknown. This record belongs to a study of CD8+CD57+ T cells in acquired aplastic anemia. The wider study: Mean read depth for CD4+ cells from healthy donors was approximately 10 million. Study-wide results and caveats: Patients and controls had in common 25 to 30 CD8+ CDR3 sequences.

TCR beta VDJ and CDR3 were profiled, and genomic DNA was the template. TCRdb passed the reads through MiXCR, listing each CDR3 protein once. Of roughly 160,000 distinct CDR3 sequences listed, 55% to 70% are singletons. Trimming took 1 base from V and 5 from J, leaving 21 bases between them. This CDR3 region has 18 residues. Germline V lookup: CDR1 LNHDA, CDR2 SQIVND (reference sequence). The receptor was isolated from a human donor in good health. The J gene is TRBJ2-1, the V gene TRBV19; D possibly corresponds to TRBD2 (7 bases). Input material: sorted CD4+, CD8+, or CD8+CD57+ T cells (not recorded which) from PBMCs. CDR3 residues: CASSIGPVGRGIHNEQFF. CDR3 sequence (DNA): TGTGCCAGTAGTATAGGCCCGGTTGGGAGGGGGATCCACAATGAGCAGTTCTTC.